Detailed here is one TCR beta chain. Its antigen is not identified. The data originate from a study of response to subunit inactivated influenza vaccine. Study-level findings and limits: The authors offered the suggestion that each seasonal influenza vaccination recruits few new T cells.

Germline loops: CDR1 SGHDT, CDR2 YYEEEE. Unmatched junction bases numbered 6, after V lost 4 bases and J lost 5 bases. The CDR3 totals 13 residues. TCRdb re-called the RT-PCR reads through MiXCR, storing one row per CDR3 protein. The sample includes approximately 500,000 distinct CDR3 sequences, 13% to 15% of them seen just once. This sequence joins TRBV5-6 and TRBJ2-7, with 7 bases that match TRBD1. Sequenced here: PBMCs from blood, sampled 11 to 12 days after vaccination. The receptor's source is a man between 45 and 60 years old who received an inactivated influenza vaccine. The CDR3 DNA is TGTGCCAGCAGCACCGGGACAGCCAACGAGCAGTACTTC. The encoded protein is CASSTGTANEQYF.